This T cell receptor beta chain was identified in a study of cytomegalovirus exposure and HLA in healthy donors. This CDR3 contains 14 residues. Germline values: CDR1 SGDLS, CDR2 YYNGEE. J gave up 6 bases and V 2 bases, and 1 base lay outside the gene matches. With 60 Vbeta and 13 Jbeta primers, the PCR was carried out. Data came from immunoSEQ multiplex PCR; TCRdb stores just in-frame clones and leaves some out. Of about 140,000 clones in the sample, around four fifths were seen once. V and J are TRBV9 and TRBJ2-1, with 11 bases identical to TRBD2. The sequenced sample consisted of PBMCs. This TCR came from a man aged 30 to 45 in good health. The CDR3 loop reads CASSVGLAANEQFF. CDR3 in DNA: TGTGCCAGCAGCGTGGGACTAGCGGCCAATGAGCAGTTCTTC.